A selection of T cell receptor beta chains follows, all from one sample in a study of blood T cell repertoires in COVID-19. The repertoire was sequenced with immunoSEQ multiplex PCR; TCRdb's copy has only in-frame clones and lacks some. The sample has roughly 250,000 clones; around 90% are singletons. The sample comprised PBMCs or T cells enriched from blood (not recorded which). These receptors came from a woman between 18 and 29 years old who had recovered from COVID-19. Each CDR3 is given without its conserved first and last residue.

TRBV5-1	ASSLTSGSYEQY
TRBV7-9	ASSPGVARSTDTQY
TRBV5-7	ASSLACGGVPLHYGYT
TRBV24-1	ATSDPLAGSFNEQF
TRBV11-3	ASSLARENTEAF
TRBV18	ASSGDRTNYGYT
TRBV7-2	ASSLGGGNQPQH
TRBV18	ASSPQAGGNTEAF
TRBV7-2	ASGHRDMNTEAF
TRBV7-9	ASSFDRGVYNEQF
TRBV19	ASRNGGPQH
TRBV18	AGTGALNSPLH
TRBV29-1	SVEYRDRYQETQY
TRBV5-1	ASSPRAGTQY
TRBV11-2	ASSSLVNEQF
TRBV5-1	ASSGGGGNEKLF
TRBV27	ASSASRVLSGANVLT
TRBV7-2	ASSLKTGGNQPQH
TRBV10-3	AISEPTSLFQAF
TRBV19	ASSIRTREKLF
TRBV19	ASRTGTVNYGYT
TRBV7-7	ASIPLTASGNTIY
TRBV28	ASIIAGVSNQPQH
TRBV28	ASSGDRSNYGYT
TRBV7-3	ASSLGQQETQY
TRBV19	ASSISGRLSYEQY
TRBV5-6	ASSLRQGNQPQH
TRBV5-8	ASRQGQGAYREKLF
TRBV6-5	ASRPDRAYNQPQH
TRBV7-3	ASSLRGDRGLEELF
TRBV5-1	ASSYSSTDGYT
TRBV10-3	AISDRLAGTANEQF
TRBV5-1	ASSLEAAGTGELF
TRBV4-3	ASSQDLWSAEAF
TRBV7-9	ASSSVPGLLEQY
TRBV7-9	ASSLDKSLAGFLDEQF
TRBV29-1	SVAGKGSTEAF
TRBV5-6	ASSLGEQLEAF
TRBV7-2	ASSLVQGGNQPQH
TRBV10-3	AISATVVYRVDTEAF
TRBV5-1	ASSLMVGGLNEQF
TRBV28	ASSLNRSYT
TRBV19	ASSPLTGGYGYT
TRBV28	ASSLLAGGTGELF
TRBV3-1/TRBV3-2	ASSPGSNTEAF
TRBV4-3	ASSQAPSGQSYTEAF
TRBV5-1	ASSLALAVTGEQY